The following is a T cell receptor (beta chain) sequence with its context. Its antigen is still unknown. This sample was included in a study of blood T cells in healthy people across ages. Study-level results: The donors' CMV status was not determined, possibly confounding changes in expanded clonotypes. With age, beta diversity per million T cells declined roughly linearly, significantly by approximately 40.

Every donor contributed 8 to 10 milliliters of peripheral blood by blood draw. Germline V CDR1 and CDR2: DFQATT, SNEGSKA (reference sequence). There are 16 residues in the CDR3. Trimming took 5 bases from V and 7 from J, leaving 21 bases between them. The use of a sample-barcoded 5' primer and a J-beta primer mix characterized a second PCR of 7 to 11 cycles. All cDNA molecules were each tagged by a template-switch adaptor with 12 random nucleotides. TCRdb re-analysed the 5' RACE reads in MiXCR, keeping a single row per CDR3 protein. The top ten hold 41% of the sample, which has around 800,000 distinct CDR3 sequences, approximately 55% seen once.

This sequence was found in a man older than 75 in good health. The sample consisted of blood. This chain uses TRBV20-1 with TRBJ1-6, with D maybe TRBD1 (6 bases). The CDR3 DNA reads TGCAGTGCTTCCTCTCCCGCACAGGGTTGGAATTCACCCCTCCACTTT. Its protein product is CSASSPAQGWNSPLHF.